What follows are 26 T cell receptor beta chains derived from one specimen sequenced in a study of T cell responses to AZD1222 COVID-19 vaccine. TCRdb keeps only in-frame clones here, not all; method: immunoSEQ multiplex PCR. This table has more than 95,000 clones, approximately 90% appearing once. Source: peripheral blood, taken on day 0 of AZD1222 vaccination. The receptors derive from an adult in good health.

The CDR3 region is CASSYLRGPFYEQYF. The CDR3 region has the DNA TGTGCCAGCAGTTACCTCCGGGGGCCGTTCTACGAGCAGTACTTC. The V gene is TRBV6-5, the J gene TRBJ2-7; D might be TRBD1 or TRBD2, each matching 6 bases. V lost 2 bases and J lost 3, with 14 bases in between. Germline CDR1 MNHEY, CDR2 SVGAGI. The CDR3 runs 15 residues.

J is TRBJ2-7 and V is TRBV6-5, with D possibly being TRBD1 (5 bases). The germline V gene encodes CDR1 MNHEY and CDR2 SVGAGI. V was cut by 6 bases and J by 3 bases, with 18 bases left in between. The CDR3 sequence is 15 residues long. CDR3 nucleotide sequence: TGTGCCAGCAGAGACTTGGACACCCGTAACTACGAGCAGTACTTC. As protein: CASRDLDTRNYEQYF.

This rearrangement joins TRBV5-1 to TRBJ1-1; 8 bases align to TRBD1. The CDR3 loop spans 14 amino acids. Germline CDR1 is SGHRS and CDR2 is YFSETQ. Trimming at V came to 8 bases and at J to 1 base, leaving 7 bases not matched to a gene. CDR3 amino acids: CASNLDRGNTEAFF. DNA for the CDR3: TGCGCCAGTAACCTTGACAGGGGGAACACTGAAGCTTTCTTT.

V usage is TRBV10-3 and J usage is TRBJ2-5; possible D gene TRBD2, 6 bases. V was trimmed by 2 bases and J by 2 bases, leaving 6 bases between them. The CDR3 runs 13 residues. CDR1 ENHRY and CDR2 SYGVKD come from the germline V gene. This chain's CDR3 is CAISEREQETQYF. The DNA of the CDR3 is TGTGCCATCAGTGAGCGGGAGCAAGAGACCCAGTACTTC.

The V call is TRBV5-1, the J call TRBJ2-1; 10 positions match TRBD2. The CDR3 has 16 amino acids. V shed 4 bases and J 0 bases; nucleotides not matched to a gene: 4. Germline CDR1 and CDR2: SGHRS and YFSETQ. The CDR3 loop is CASSPLAGPSYNEQFF. CDR3 sequence (DNA): TGCGCCAGCAGCCCACTAGCGGGACCCTCCTACAATGAGCAGTTCTTC.

The rearrangement uses TRBV6-5 and TRBJ2-7, with D perhaps TRBD1 (6 bases). CDR3 size: 13 residues. The germline V and J ends were trimmed by 6 bases and 1 base, with 10 bases remaining between them. Per the germline V gene, CDR1 is MNHEY and CDR2 is SVGAGI. The CDR3 nucleotides are TGTGCCAGCAGGGACAGCCTTTCCTACGAGCAGTACTTC. Encoded protein: CASRDSLSYEQYF.

The gene calls are TRBV5-1 and TRBJ2-1; perhaps TRBD1 as D (5 bases). V was cut by 7 bases and J by 6 bases, with 14 bases left in between. The CDR3 sequence is 13 residues long. Germline lookup yields CDR1 SGHRS and CDR2 YFSETQ. As DNA, the CDR3 is TGCGCCAGCCGACATCCCCAGGGCAATGAGCAGTTCTTC. It translates to CASRHPQGNEQFF.

The chain is built from TRBV28 and TRBJ2-7; possible D gene TRBD1, 5 bases. V dropped 5 bases and J dropped 2 bases, with 13 bases sitting between them. The CDR3 covers 14 residues. Germline CDR1 is MDHEN and CDR2 is SYDVKM. DNA for the CDR3: TGTGCCAGCAGTCTCGGACAATCCCCCTACGAGCAGTACTTC. Its translation: CASSLGQSPYEQYF.

This clone has only a few counts. The chain employs TRBV4-1 and TRBJ1-6; maybe TRBD1 (6 bases). Trimming pared 0 bases from V and 6 bases from J, leaving 12 bases between. This CDR3 has 16 amino acids. Germline assignment: CDR1 MGHRA and CDR2 YSYEKL. The CDR3 here is CASSQEQGGSNSPLHF. The CDR3 DNA sequence: TGCGCCAGCAGCCAAGAACAGGGTGGGAGTAATTCACCCCTCCACTTT.

This clone was detected only once. The chain couples TRBV5-1 to TRBJ2-2, with TRBD2 matching 12 bases. The V gene end was trimmed by 3 bases and the J gene end by 4 bases; junction bases not matched to a gene: 7. This CDR3 region has 17 residues. The germline gives CDR1 SGHRS, CDR2 YFSETQ. CDR3 residues: CASSYFLAGGSTGELFF. The CDR3 DNA is TGCGCCAGCAGCTATTTCCTAGCGGGAGGGTCCACCGGGGAGCTGTTTTTT. The whole variable domain, remainder taken from reference TRBV5-1 and TRBJ2-2, is KAGVTQTPRYLIKTRGQQVTLSCSPISGHRSVSWYQQTPGQGLQFLFEYFSETQRNKGNFPGRFSGRQFSNSRSEMNVSTLELGDSALYLCASSYFLAGGSTGELFFGEGSRLTVL.

This chain uses TRBV19 with TRBJ2-7, with D possibly called TRBD1 or TRBD2 (5 bases each). The V and J ends lost 3 bases and 5 bases respectively, with 17 bases between them. Germline CDR1 reads LNHDA; CDR2 reads SQIVND (reference sequence). The CDR3 runs to 15 residues. In DNA, the CDR3 is TGTGCCAGTAGTATCTCGGGGCAGTCCAGGCACGAGCAGTACTTC. This gives the protein CASSISGQSRHEQYF.

The chain uses TRBV18 and TRBJ1-2; 7 bases fit TRBD1. The CDR3 length is 15 residues. Trimming took 2 bases from V and 2 from J; bases not matched to a gene: 5. From germline, CDR1 is KGHSH and CDR2 LQKENI. CDR3 amino acids: CASSPEAGGNYGYTF. The CDR3 DNA sequence: TGTGCCAGCTCACCAGAGGCAGGGGGGAACTATGGCTACACCTTC.

The J gene is TRBJ1-2, the V gene TRBV5-1, with D maybe TRBD1 (6 bases). Trimming took off 0 bases at V and 6 bases at J, with 9 bases between the two ends. The CDR3 runs to 13 residues. Germline V CDR1 and CDR2: SGHRS, YFSETQ. The CDR3 DNA reads as TGCGCCAGCAGCTTGGAGGCAGGGGATGGCTACACCTTC. It encodes CASSLEAGDGYTF.

This clone occurred once. The V gene is TRBV21-1, the J gene TRBJ2-1; TRBD1, the table's D call, was not compared with the DNA. TRBV21-1 counts as a pseudogene. The CDR3 has 16 amino acids. DNA of the CDR3: TGTGCCAGCAGCAAAGATCGGACAGGGTGGGGTCATGAGCAGTTCTTC. This codes for CASSKDRTGWGHEQFF.

CDR3 bases: TGTGCCAGCAGTTCCACCCCCGGGGGGGTCCTTGGCTACACCTTC. Its translation: CASSSTPGGVLGYTF. The V and J genes are TRBV28 and TRBJ1-2, with D possibly being TRBD1 (5 bases). There are 15 residues in the CDR3. The germline CDR1 and CDR2 sequences are MDHEN and SYDVKM. Trimming removed 4 bases at V and 7 bases at J, with 19 bases between.

This chain uses TRBV5-1 with TRBJ1-1, with unresolved D. The CDR3 extends over 14 amino acids. The germline gives CDR1 SGHRS, CDR2 YFSETQ. V lost 0 bases and J lost 3, with 9 bases in between. The CDR3: CASSLVTGYTEAFF. The CDR3 bases are TGCGCCAGCAGCTTGGTTACCGGGTACACTGAAGCTTTCTTT.

The J gene is TRBJ1-3, the V gene TRBV29-1; no reliable D call. The CDR3 loop spans 13 amino acids. Trimming took 5 bases from V and 0 from J, leaving 8 bases between them. The germline V gene has CDR1 SQVTM and CDR2 ANQGSEA. The DNA of the CDR3 is TGCAGCGTTCTACAGTTCTCTGGAAACACCATATATTTT. Protein: CSVLQFSGNTIYF.

This clone was seen a few times. The genes are TRBV19 and TRBJ1-1; D is undetermined. Germline CDR1 and CDR2: LNHDA and SQIVND (reference sequence). This CDR3 is built from 13 residues. Trimming took 4 bases from V and 3 from J, leaving 9 bases between them. The CDR3 bases are TGTGCCAGTAGTACTCTGAGGGACACTGAAGCTTTCTTT. Amino acid sequence: CASSTLRDTEAFF.

The rearrangement links TRBV2 to TRBJ1-1; 8 bases line up with TRBD1. The CDR3 extends over 13 amino acids. Germline trimming cut 7 bases from V and 1 base from J; bases unmatched to any gene: 2. Germline CDR1 SNHLY, CDR2 FYNNEI. The CDR3 DNA reads as TGTGCCAGCAACGGACAGGGGAACACTGAAGCTTTCTTT. This sequence encodes CASNGQGNTEAFF.

This rearrangement joins TRBV4-1 to TRBJ1-3, with a weak D call TRBD1 (5 bases). With 2 bases removed from V and 0 bases from J, the gap between germline ends came to 20 bases. Germline V gene data show CDR1 as MGHRA and CDR2 as YSYEKL. This CDR3 contains 19 residues. The CDR3 is CASSQMFSKGAGSGNTIYF. The CDR3 DNA is TGCGCCAGCAGCCAAATGTTCTCGAAAGGGGCAGGCTCTGGAAACACCATATATTTT.

J is TRBJ1-6 and V is TRBV6-5, with 7 bases identical to TRBD1. The CDR3 sequence is 15 residues long. The V segment lost 6 bases and the J segment 6 bases; nucleotides outside the gene matches: 8. Germline V gene lookup returns CDR1 MNHEY and CDR2 SVGAGI. CDR3 in DNA: TGTGCCAGCAGGCCTCCGGGACAGATTAATTCACCCCTCCACTTT. This translates into CASRPPGQINSPLHF.

The genes are TRBV7-2 and TRBJ2-7; TRBD1 might be the D (5 bases). The CDR3 loop spans 13 amino acids. V dropped 6 bases and J dropped 6 bases, with 15 bases sitting between them. Germline values: CDR1 SGHTA, CDR2 FQGNSA. The CDR3 is CASSTQGLTEQYF. CDR3 DNA sequence: TGTGCCAGCAGTACCCAGGGCTTGACCGAGCAGTACTTC.

The chain is built from TRBV11-3 and TRBJ1-4; D ambiguous. Per germline, CDR1 SGHNT and CDR2 YENEEA. V lost 5 bases and J 0 bases, leaving 13 bases between the germline ends. The CDR3 spans 16 residues. This CDR3 is CASSAPFFATNEKLFF. CDR3 nucleotides: TGTGCCAGCAGCGCACCTTTTTTCGCAACTAATGAAAAACTGTTTTTT.

This clone was detected only a few times. This chain joins TRBV19 and TRBJ2-7; no reliable D call. Germline loops: CDR1 LNHDA, CDR2 SQIVND (reference sequence). V lost 6 bases and J 9 bases, leaving 15 bases between the germline ends. The CDR3 is 12 residues long. The CDR3 region is CASSSQGSSQYF. The CDR3 nucleotides are TGTGCCAGTAGCTCACAAGGCTCTTCGCAGTACTTC.

The genes are TRBV4-2 and TRBJ1-6; D may be TRBD1 (5 bases). The CDR3 runs 16 residues. CDR1 and CDR2 from the germline V gene are LGHNA and YNFKEQ. Trimming stripped 1 base from V and 5 bases from J, with 12 bases between. CDR3 in amino acids: CASSQVPGRNNSPLHF. CDR3 nucleotide sequence: TGTGCCAGCAGCCAAGTTCCGGGACGGAATAATTCACCCCTCCACTTT.

In the case of this clone: Other DNA sequences in this sample translate to the same CDR3. J is TRBJ1-1 and V is TRBV7-2; D perhaps matches TRBD1 (6 bases). CDR1 is SGHTA, CDR2 FQGNSA, per germline. The CDR3 spans 15 residues. V lost 1 base and J lost 0, with 9 bases in between. In DNA form, the CDR3 reads TGTGCCAGCAGCTTAGGCGGGGGGCTGAACACTGAAGCTTTCTTT. It codes for CASSLGGGLNTEAFF.